The rows below give T cell receptor beta chains drawn from one sample of a study of blood T cell repertoires in COVID-19. Using immunoSEQ multiplex PCR, the repertoire was profiled, and TCRdb retains in-frame clones only, with some absent. Counted here are 500,000 or so clones, around 90% occurring once; the ten biggest clones make up roughly 0.72%. Sequencing used PBMCs or T cells enriched from blood (not recorded which). Receptors originate from a woman younger than 35 who had recovered from COVID-19. The CDR3 runs from the conserved cysteine through the conserved F or W. A D gene is named only where the DNA matches it firmly. Some rows mark clone size as missing; the rest say once, few, many or name a class of expanded clone.

clone_size	v_call	j_call	d_call	cdr3_aa	cdr3_nt
-	TRBV6-1	TRBJ1-3	TRBD1	CASSEADREGNTIYF	TGTGCCAGCAGTGAGGCGGACAGGGAGGGAAACACCATATATTTT
-	TRBV18	TRBJ2-7	-	CASSSGTLYEQYF	TGTGCCAGCTCATCCGGGACACTATACGAGCAGTACTTC
-	TRBV5-6	TRBJ1-1	-	CASSPSGGTEAFF	TGTGCCAGCAGCCCGAGCGGTGGGACTGAAGCTTTCTTT
-	TRBV11-2	TRBJ2-1	-	CASAQGWVNEQFF	TGTGCCAGCGCGCAGGGGTGGGTCAATGAGCAGTTCTTC
-	TRBV19	TRBJ1-1	-	CASSMNGRAEAFF	TGTGCCAGTAGTATGAACGGGAGGGCTGAAGCTTTCTTT
-	TRBV19	TRBJ2-5	-	CASSPTRRETQYF	TGTGCCAGTAGTCCGACCCGGCGGGAGACCCAGTACTTC
-	TRBV11-2	TRBJ2-7	TRBD1	CASSLYYTGGIYEQYF	TGTGCCAGCAGCTTATATTATACAGGGGGTATATACGAGCAGTACTTC
-	TRBV7-9	TRBJ1-2	TRBD1	CASRLGTGTYYGYTF	TGTGCCAGCAGACTAGGGACAGGGACCTACTATGGCTACACCTTC
-	TRBV30	TRBJ2-5	-	CAWSPLGHDQTQYF	TGTGCCTGGAGTCCCTTAGGACACGATCAGACCCAGTACTTC
once	TRBV2	TRBJ1-4	TRBD1	CASRPGQGTGEKLFF	TGTGCCAGCAGGCCCGGACAGGGGACGGGTGAAAAACTGTTTTTT
-	TRBV12-3/TRBV12-4	TRBJ1-1	-	CASSLRENTEAFF	TGTGCCAGCAGTTTGCGAGAGAACACTGAAGCTTTCTTT
-	TRBV20-1	TRBJ2-5	TRBD1	CSASEEEVTGGETQYF	TGCAGTGCTAGTGAGGAAGAAGTGACAGGGGGAGAGACCCAGTACTTC
-	TRBV4-2	TRBJ2-3	-	CASSQGSERMSYTDTQYF	TGTGCCAGCAGCCAAGGGTCGGAGAGGATGAGCTACACAGATACGCAGTATTTT